The TCR beta chain under discussion was sequenced for a study of T cells expressing NK-cell markers. Study overall: Seven donors tested HCMV-seropositive and one tested seronegative among the eight sequenced.

With the 5' RACE reads reprocessed, TCRdb shows one record per CDR3 protein and no DNA. In total, the table holds over 150,000 distinct CDR3 sequences. CDR3 length: 15 amino acids. Germline lookup yields CDR1 SGHRS and CDR2 YFSETQ. Sequencing input: blood T cells: a sorted CD56 or NKG2C T cell subset, CD4+ or CD8+ T cells, or bulk PBMC T cells (not recorded which). The receptor was isolated from a woman between 45 and 65 years old in good health. The chain links TRBV5-1 to TRBJ2-1; TCRdb lists TRBD2, though no DNA is available to test this call. Here the CDR3 reads CASSPGTTSLNEQFF. Using reference TRBV5-1 and TRBJ2-1 for the parts outside the CDR3, the full variable domain is KAGVTQTPRYLIKTRGQQVTLSCSPISGHRSVSWYQQTPGQGLQFLFEYFSETQRNKGNFPGRFSGRQFSNSRSEMNVSTLELGDSALYLCASSPGTTSLNEQFFGPGTRLTVL.